These T cell receptor beta chains were read from a single sample in a study of T cells after yellow fever vaccination. TCRdb independently ran MiXCR on the 5' RACE reads; one entry per CDR3 protein. The sample holds hundreds of thousands of distinct CDR3 sequences, approximately 15% seen once. The sample was PBMCs, taken on the day of the yellow fever booster vaccination. The receptors were sampled from a man aged 30 to 45 who received the YFV17D yellow fever vaccine. The CDR3 runs from the conserved cysteine through the conserved F or W. The order of the fields is CDR3 length, D gene, J gene, clone size, V gene, CDR3 DNA, CDR3 protein. The D gene is left open where the match is weak. Expanded clones get a size class; other rows say once, few or many, or leave the size out.

CDR3 length: 18
D gene: NA
J gene: TRBJ2-6
clone size: few
V gene: TRBV27
CDR3 DNA: TGTGCCAGCAGGGGATCCCCGGGGCTTTACTCTGGGGCCAACGTCCTGACTTTC
CDR3 protein: CASRGSPGLYSGANVLTF

CDR3 length: 16
D gene: TRBD1
J gene: TRBJ2-3
clone size: NA
V gene: TRBV6-2/TRBV6-3
CDR3 DNA: TGTGCCAGCTGGGACAGCCCTGTCCCAAGCACAGATACGCAGTATTTT
CDR3 protein: CASWDSPVPSTDTQYF

CDR3 length: 15
D gene: NA
J gene: TRBJ2-2
clone size: NA
V gene: TRBV7-7
CDR3 DNA: TGTGCCAGCAGCCCTAGCACTCCGGTTACCGGGGAGCTGTTTTTT
CDR3 protein: CASSPSTPVTGELFF

CDR3 length: 15
D gene: NA
J gene: TRBJ2-1
clone size: NA
V gene: TRBV12-5
CDR3 DNA: TGTGCTAGTGGTTTGGTACTCGGGCAAAACAATGAGCAGTTCTTC
CDR3 protein: CASGLVLGQNNEQFF

CDR3 length: 14
D gene: NA
J gene: TRBJ1-2
clone size: many
V gene: TRBV20-1
CDR3 DNA: TGCAGTGCCCCGCGGGGGGGCGGGGGCTATGGCTACACCTTC
CDR3 protein: CSAPRGGGGYGYTF

CDR3 length: 15
D gene: TRBD2
J gene: TRBJ2-1
clone size: few
V gene: TRBV9
CDR3 DNA: TGTGCCAGCAGCGTGACTAGCGGGGATTACAATGAGCAGTTCTTC
CDR3 protein: CASSVTSGDYNEQFF

CDR3 length: 16
D gene: NA
J gene: TRBJ2-7
clone size: NA
V gene: TRBV9
CDR3 DNA: TGTGCCAGCAGCCAGCCTGCCAACGGGTATCTTTACGAGCAGTACTTC
CDR3 protein: CASSQPANGYLYEQYF

CDR3 length: 12
D gene: NA
J gene: TRBJ2-3
clone size: many
V gene: TRBV7-2
CDR3 DNA: TGTGCCAGCAGCTTGCCGGGAGATACGCAGTATTTT
CDR3 protein: CASSLPGDTQYF

CDR3 length: 13
D gene: NA
J gene: TRBJ2-1
clone size: many
V gene: TRBV5-1
CDR3 DNA: TGCGCCAGCAGCTTGGCAGGTACAGATGAGCAGTTCTTC
CDR3 protein: CASSLAGTDEQFF

CDR3 length: 14
D gene: TRBD2
J gene: TRBJ2-5
clone size: NA
V gene: TRBV7-2
CDR3 DNA: TGTGCCAGCAGCCCAAATCTAGCGGGAGTTACCCAGTACTTC
CDR3 protein: CASSPNLAGVTQYF

CDR3 length: 12
D gene: TRBD2
J gene: TRBJ2-5
clone size: few
V gene: TRBV5-6
CDR3 DNA: TGTGCCAGCGCACTAGCGGGTGAGACCCAGTACTTC
CDR3 protein: CASALAGETQYF

CDR3 length: 13
D gene: NA
J gene: TRBJ2-5
clone size: few
V gene: TRBV9
CDR3 DNA: TGTGCCAGCAGCGCTTCGGTGCAAGAGACCCAGTACTTC
CDR3 protein: CASSASVQETQYF

CDR3 length: 16
D gene: NA
J gene: TRBJ2-7
clone size: NA
V gene: TRBV15
CDR3 DNA: TGTGCCACCAGCAGAGATGGGCTGTCCGCTCTGAACGAGCAGTACTTC
CDR3 protein: CATSRDGLSALNEQYF

CDR3 length: 15
D gene: NA
J gene: TRBJ1-5
clone size: few
V gene: TRBV6-2/TRBV6-3
CDR3 DNA: TGTGCCAGCACACCGGACAGTTATAGCAATCAGCCCCAGCATTTT
CDR3 protein: CASTPDSYSNQPQHF